One sample yielded the 27 T cell receptor beta chains listed below, sequenced in a study of T cell responses to AZD1222 COVID-19 vaccine. The assay was immunoSEQ multiplex PCR, and TCRdb's table has in-frame clones only and misses some. The sample includes approximately 200,000 clones, over 70% of them seen just once. This sample comprised peripheral blood, obtained on day 0 of MenACWY control vaccination. The receptor set was obtained from an adult in good health.

As to this clone: Other DNA sequences in this specimen translate into the identical CDR3. The chain has TRBV2 and TRBJ1-2; D unclear. Trimming stripped 2 bases from V and 4 bases from J, with 11 bases between. Germline V gene sequence: CDR1 SNHLY, CDR2 FYNNEI. The CDR3 totals 14 residues. CDR3 in DNA: TGTGCCAGCAGTGAATCCCGGGGAGGCTATGGCTACACCTTC. It codes for CASSESRGGYGYTF.

This chain links TRBV4-3 with TRBJ2-7; D perhaps matches TRBD2 (6 bases). The V end lost 3 bases, the J end lost 3 bases, and 18 bases lay between the germline ends. This CDR3 contains 16 residues. Germline-derived CDR1 and CDR2 are LGHNA and YSLEER. CDR3 bases: TGCGCCAGCAGCCATGGGGGGAAGGGCAGGAACTACGAGCAGTACTTC. Residues: CASSHGGKGRNYEQYF.

The rearrangement links TRBV27 to TRBJ2-3; the match to TRBD2 covers 8 bases. There are 13 residues in the CDR3. The V segment lost 7 bases and the J segment 5 bases; nucleotides outside the gene matches: 5. The germline gives CDR1 MNHEY, CDR2 SMNVEV (reference sequence). The CDR3 region has the DNA TGTGCCAGCACCGCGGGAGGTTTAGATACGCAGTATTTT. This translates into CASTAGGLDTQYF.

This chain connects TRBV5-1 to TRBJ1-4; D possibly corresponds to TRBD1 (5 bases). From germline, CDR1 is SGHRS and CDR2 YFSETQ. The CDR3 length is 15 residues. The V end lost 4 bases, the J end lost 8 bases, and 18 bases lay between the germline ends. The CDR3 region has the DNA TGCGCCAGCAGCCCATCGGCCCCTTGGGACGAAAAACTGTTTTTT. This sequence encodes CASSPSAPWDEKLFF. The whole variable domain, remainder taken from reference TRBV5-1 and TRBJ1-4, is KAGVTQTPRYLIKTRGQQVTLSCSPISGHRSVSWYQQTPGQGLQFLFEYFSETQRNKGNFPGRFSGRQFSNSRSEMNVSTLELGDSALYLCASSPSAPWDEKLFFGSGTQLSVL.

The chain joins TRBV30 to TRBJ1-4, with 7 bases fitting TRBD1. Looked up from germline, CDR1 is GTSNPN and CDR2 is SVGIG (reference sequence). The junction had 11 bases not matched to a gene; V was cut back by 5 bases and J by 2 bases. CDR3 length equals 16 residues. CDR3 in DNA: TGTGCCTGGCGACCGGGACAGAGTCTTACTAATGAAAAACTGTTTTTT. It codes for CAWRPGQSLTNEKLFF.

In its sample, this clone was seen a few times. The rearrangement joins TRBV19 to TRBJ1-1; maybe TRBD1 (5 bases). V was shortened by 7 bases and J by 1 base, with 10 bases between the two germline ends. The CDR3 has 13 residues. Germline V gene lookup returns CDR1 LNHDA and CDR2 SQIVND (reference sequence). The CDR3 sequence is CASIRQPNTEAFF. The CDR3 DNA reads TGTGCCAGTATTAGACAGCCGAACACTGAAGCTTTCTTT. The whole variable domain, filled in from reference TRBV19 and TRBJ1-1, reads DGGITQSPKYLFRKEGQNVTLSCEQNLNHDAMYWYRQDPGQGLRLIYYSQIVNDFQKGDIAEGYSVSREKKESFPLTVTSAQKNPTAFYLCASIRQPNTEAFFGQGTRLTVV.

The rearrangement links TRBV7-7 to TRBJ2-1, with 8 bases fitting TRBD2. After removal of 5 bases from V and 3 bases from J, the junction contained 6 bases not matched to a gene. The length of the CDR3 is 15 residues. The germline gives CDR1 SSHAT, CDR2 FNYEAQ (reference sequence). In DNA form, the CDR3 reads TGTGCCAGCAGCGCACGGGGGGGCCACTACAATGAGCAGTTCTTC. Its protein product is CASSARGGHYNEQFF.

Of note for this clone: Different DNA sequences within this sample yield the same CDR3. V is TRBV28 and J is TRBJ2-2; D might be TRBD1 or TRBD2, each matching 5 bases. V lost 6 bases, J lost 4 bases, and 12 bases lay in between. Germline values: CDR1 MDHEN, CDR2 SYDVKM. The CDR3 totals 14 residues. The CDR3 nucleotides are TGTGCCAGCAGCCTGGCTGGGGGCACCGGGGAGCTGTTTTTT. Its translation is CASSLAGGTGELFF.

This chain links TRBV18 with TRBJ2-7, with 9 nucleotides matching TRBD2. Per the germline V gene, CDR1 is KGHSH and CDR2 is LQKENI. CDR3 length: 16 residues. Trimming cost V 1 base and J 0 bases; bases outside gene matches: 4. This CDR3 is CASSPLGTSSSYEQYF. CDR3 DNA sequence: TGTGCCAGCTCACCACTCGGGACTAGCAGCTCCTACGAGCAGTACTTC.

The gene calls are TRBV12-3 or TRBV12-4 and TRBJ2-1; D perhaps matches TRBD1 (5 bases). The CDR3 covers 13 residues. Deletions cut 2 bases from V and 5 bases from J, with 7 bases between. For the CDR3, the DNA is TGTGCCAGCAGTTTACTAGGGGACAATGAGCAGTTCTTC. Translating gives CASSLLGDNEQFF.

This chain links TRBV5-8 with TRBJ1-1, with 8 bases identical to TRBD1. The CDR3 totals 16 residues. V lost 0 bases to trimming and J lost 5 bases; unmatched junction nucleotides: 9. Per germline, CDR1 SGHTS and CDR2 YDEGEE. CDR3 coding DNA: TGTGCCAGCAGCTTGGGGACAGGGTTATATGATACTGAAGCTTTCTTT. Amino acid sequence: CASSLGTGLYDTEAFF.

The rearrangement links TRBV10-3 to TRBJ1-2, with 8 positions matching TRBD1. The germline V gene has CDR1 ENHRY and CDR2 SYGVKD. The J segment lost 5 bases and the V segment lost 7 bases, leaving 9 bases of the junction unmatched. The CDR3 totals 14 residues. CDR3 nucleotides: TGTGCCATCAACGCGGACAGGGAAGGATATGGCTACACCTTC. This encodes CAINADREGYGYTF.

The chain joins TRBV7-9 to TRBJ2-4, with a possible D match to TRBD2 (5 bases). Trimming removed 1 base from V and 7 bases from J, with 8 bases in between. This CDR3 spans 13 amino acids. Germline assignment: CDR1 SEHNR and CDR2 FQNEAQ (reference sequence). The CDR3 loop is CASSLGGGNIQYF. DNA for the CDR3: TGTGCCAGCAGCTTAGGAGGCGGGAACATTCAGTACTTC.

This clone was picked up a small number of times. V gene TRBV11-2 combines with J gene TRBJ2-7, with a possible D match to TRBD1 (6 bases). The CDR3 is made up of 13 amino acids. Germline V gene sequence: CDR1 SGHAT, CDR2 FQNNGV. V shed 8 bases and J shed 4 bases, with 15 bases lying between them. CDR3 region: CASATGQQYEQYF. The CDR3, as DNA: TGTGCCAGCGCCACGGGACAACAATACGAGCAGTACTTC.

The rearrangement links TRBV2 to TRBJ2-2; 7 nucleotides align to TRBD2. V lost 3 bases to trimming and J lost 4 bases; unmatched junction nucleotides: 5. The CDR3 totals 15 residues. CDR1 SNHLY and CDR2 FYNNEI come from the germline V gene. CDR3 sequence: CASSDPSGTTGELFF. CDR3 DNA: TGTGCCAGCAGTGATCCTAGCGGTACCACCGGGGAGCTGTTTTTT.

The chain couples TRBV28 to TRBJ2-7; 7 bases are shared with TRBD2. The V gene's germline CDR1 is MDHEN and CDR2 SYDVKM. With V trimmed by 6 bases and J by 6 bases, 8 bases remained unmatched. The CDR3 length is 13 residues. DNA for the CDR3: TGTGCCAGCAGAAAGAGGGAGGGCTCCGAGCAGTACTTC. Translation gives CASRKREGSEQYF.

The genes are TRBV7-9 and TRBJ2-1, with 13 bases lining up with TRBD2. V lost 1 base to trimming and J lost 5 bases; unmatched junction nucleotides: 2. The CDR3 loop spans 16 amino acids. Germline values: CDR1 SEHNR, CDR2 FQNEAQ (reference sequence). Here the CDR3 reads CASSLVGLAGDNEQFF. CDR3 DNA: TGTGCCAGCAGCTTAGTAGGACTAGCGGGAGACAATGAGCAGTTCTTC.

The V call is TRBV27, the J call TRBJ1-1; D gene unclear. Trimming shortened V by 6 bases and J by 1 base, and 6 bases separated the two germline ends. In germline, CDR1 is MNHEY, CDR2 SMNVEV (reference sequence). The CDR3 has 12 amino acids. CDR3 DNA sequence: TGTGCCAGCAGCAGCCCGAACACTGAAGCTTTCTTT. Amino acid sequence: CASSSPNTEAFF.

V usage is TRBV30 and J usage is TRBJ2-7; D may correspond to TRBD1 or TRBD2 (5 bases each). This CDR3 spans 13 amino acids. The V end lost 0 bases, the J end lost 2 bases, and 8 bases lay between the germline ends. Germline CDR1 and CDR2: GTSNPN and SVGIG (reference sequence). The CDR3 DNA reads TGTGCCTGGAGTGTAGAGGGGCCCTACGAGCAGTACTTC. This gives the protein CAWSVEGPYEQYF.

This clone was counted only a few times. J is TRBJ2-7 and V is TRBV19, with TRBD2 matching 14 bases. CDR1 is LNHDA and CDR2 is SQIVND in the germline V gene (reference sequence). Trimming cost V 5 bases and J 2 bases; bases outside gene matches: 8. The CDR3 runs to 17 residues. This CDR3 reads CASSQGGLAGDTYEQYF. The CDR3 DNA reads as TGTGCCAGTAGTCAAGGGGGACTAGCGGGAGATACCTACGAGCAGTACTTC.

Here the CDR3 DNA reads TGTGCCAGCAGTTTAGGGACCTCACTAGCGGCCTCCTACGAGCAGTACTTC. Protein: CASSLGTSLAASYEQYF. The chain couples TRBV27 to TRBJ2-7; 8 bases align to TRBD2. The J segment lost 0 bases and the V segment lost 2 bases, leaving 9 bases of the junction unmatched. The germline gives CDR1 MNHEY, CDR2 SMNVEV (reference sequence). This CDR3 contains 17 residues.

As to this clone: The junction shows a germline mismatch at one end, possibly a read error. The V and J genes are TRBV27 and TRBJ2-1; TRBD2 aligns across 8 bases. This CDR3 has 17 residues. CDR1 is MNHEY, CDR2 SMNVEV, per germline (reference sequence). The CDR3 DNA follows: TGTGCCACCAGTGGAAGCGGGAGCTCTATCACCTACAATGAGCAGTTCTTC. Translation: CATSGSGSSITYNEQFF.

The CDR3 bases are TGTGCCAGCAGCTTAGAGGTGTCTAGCCTGAACACCGGGGAGCTGTTTTTT. Amino acid sequence: CASSLEVSSLNTGELFF. The chain is built from TRBV7-2 and TRBJ2-2; weak D call: TRBD2 (5 bases). With 1 base removed from V and 1 base from J, the gap between germline ends came to 13 bases. Germline V gene lookup returns CDR1 SGHTA and CDR2 FQGNSA. The CDR3 has 17 amino acids. Based on the CDR3 plus reference TRBV7-2 and TRBJ2-2, the full variable domain is GAGVSQSPSNKVTEKGKDVELRCDPISGHTALYWYRQSLGQGLEFLIYFQGNSAPDKSGLPSDRFSAERTGGSVSTLTIQRTQQEDSAVYLCASSLEVSSLNTGELFFGEGSRLTVL.

This chain's CDR3 is CASSVSGGLTEAFF. The DNA for the CDR3 is TGTGCCAGCAGTGTGTCAGGGGGGCTCACTGAAGCTTTCTTT. The rearrangement uses TRBV6-4 and TRBJ1-1; TRBD1 aligns across 7 bases. Germline V CDR1 and CDR2: MRHNA, SNTAGT. The V and J ends lost 4 bases and 4 bases, in that order; junction bases with no gene match: 6. CDR3 size: 14 residues.

This clone was observed once. V and J are TRBV27 and TRBJ1-4; 7 nucleotides line up with TRBD1. This CDR3 has 14 amino acids. The J segment lost 7 bases and the V segment lost 5 bases, leaving 7 bases of the junction unmatched. CDR1 and CDR2 from the germline V gene are MNHEY and SMNVEV (reference sequence). DNA for the CDR3: TGTGCCAGCAGTCTAAGGGACAGAGGTGAAAAACTGTTTTTT. Translating it yields CASSLRDRGEKLFF. The full variable domain, completed using reference TRBV27 and TRBJ1-4, is EAQVTQNPRYLITVTGKKLTVTCSQNMNHEYMSWYRQDPGLGLRQIYYSMNVEVTDKGDVPEGYKVSRKEKRNFPLILESPSPNQTSLYFCASSLRDRGEKLFFGSGTQLSVL.

The rearrangement uses TRBV14 and TRBJ2-2; 8 bases are a match to TRBD2. The trim removed 4 bases at V and 1 base at J, leaving 5 bases unmatched. Germline CDR1 SGHDN, CDR2 FVKESK. This CDR3 comprises 16 residues. DNA of the CDR3: TGTGCCAGCAGCCGGTCTCTAGCGGGGAACACCGGGGAGCTGTTTTTT. It translates to CASSRSLAGNTGELFF. Filled out from reference TRBV14 and TRBJ2-2, the complete variable domain reads EAGVTQFPSHSVIEKGQTVTLRCDPISGHDNLYWYRRVMGKEIKFLLHFVKESKQDESGMPNNRFLAERTGGTYSTLKVQPAELEDSGVYFCASSRSLAGNTGELFFGEGSRLTVL.

This clone appeared a few times. This chain connects TRBV6-5 to TRBJ2-3; no clear D. V lost 6 bases and J lost 0, with 10 bases in between. The germline gives CDR1 MNHEY, CDR2 SVGAGI. The CDR3 has 14 residues. The CDR3: CASRETSSTDTQYF. The CDR3 DNA reads TGTGCCAGCAGAGAGACATCTAGCACAGATACGCAGTATTTT.